This T cell receptor (beta chain) was sequenced during a study of breast tumors, draining lymph nodes, adjacent tissues. Study-wide points: Findings are consistent with lymph node origin and intratumoral expansion of most tumor T cells.

Germline V lookup: CDR1 KGHSH, CDR2 LQKENI. This CDR3 is built from 14 residues. V lost 3 bases and J lost 0, with 3 bases in between. TCRdb recomputed calls from the multiplex PCR reads with MiXCR, one row per CDR3 protein. The sample includes approximately 130,000 distinct CDR3 sequences, roughly 20% of them seen just once. Details on this clonotype: Its antigen is currently unknown.

The lymph nodes were axillary draining lymph nodes from breast cancer patients. The rearrangement joins TRBV18 to TRBJ2-6, with unresolved D. The sequence came from a female donor with breast cancer. Some clones in this sample may be carry-over from other donors' samples. Specimen: axillary lymph node tissue. The CDR3 sequence: CASSPTSGANVLTF. The CDR3 DNA reads as TGTGCCAGCTCACCTACCTCTGGGGCCAACGTCCTGACTTTC.